The rows below give T cell receptor beta chains drawn from one sample of a study of T cell changes during pregnancy in multiple sclerosis. Profiled with immunoSEQ multiplex PCR; TCRdb holds only in-frame clones, not every one. The repertoire consists of about 23,000 clones, with around 89% occurring once and the leading ten covering approximately 6.9%. The specimen comprised CD8+ T cells from peripheral blood mononuclear cells, sampled in the first trimester of pregnancy. The receptors stem from a female donor with multiple sclerosis, enrolled in a pregnancy study. Each CDR3 is given without its conserved first and last residue. The size of a clone is reported for some rows only, either as once, few or many, or as a class for expanded clones.

V,size,CDR3
TRBV7-8,-,ASSLDFGETQY
TRBV5-6,once,ASSFMNTEAF
TRBV28,-,ASSSLGGGYGYT
TRBV11-2,-,ASSLGAASGYT
TRBV7-9,-,ASSPPETSGSAYEQY
TRBV11-2,-,ASTQDSIVYGYT
TRBV5-5,-,ASSPQAGGHEQY
TRBV15,few,ATSRQGAPTDTQY
TRBV2,-,ASSEGPRDRVGGYT
TRBV7-9,-,ASSPSTGLDEQY